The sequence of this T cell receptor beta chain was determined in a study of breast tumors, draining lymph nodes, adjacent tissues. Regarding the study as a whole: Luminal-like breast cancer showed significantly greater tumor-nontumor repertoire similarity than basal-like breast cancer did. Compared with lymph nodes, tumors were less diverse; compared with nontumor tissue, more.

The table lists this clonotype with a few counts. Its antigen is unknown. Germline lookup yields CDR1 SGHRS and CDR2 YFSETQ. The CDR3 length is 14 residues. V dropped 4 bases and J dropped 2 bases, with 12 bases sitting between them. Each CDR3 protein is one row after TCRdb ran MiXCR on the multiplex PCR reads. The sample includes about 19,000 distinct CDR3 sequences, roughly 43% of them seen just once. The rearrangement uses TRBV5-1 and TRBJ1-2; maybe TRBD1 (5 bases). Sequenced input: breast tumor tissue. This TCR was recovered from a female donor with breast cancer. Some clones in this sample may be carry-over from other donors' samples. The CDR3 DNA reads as TGCGCCAGCAGCCCCGTGGGGGACAACTATGGCTACACCTTC. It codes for CASSPVGDNYGYTF.